The clone carrying this T cell receptor (beta chain) turned up a few times. The CDR3 totals 15 residues. The germline V and J ends were trimmed by 0 bases and 6 bases, with 13 bases remaining between them. Germline V gene sequence: CDR1 SGHRS, CDR2 YFSETQ. The data originate from a study of T-cell reconstitution after alpha-beta-depleted transplantation in children. This sample's TCRbeta library carried unique molecular identifier barcodes. Via MiXCR, TCRdb re-called the PCR reads, giving one row per CDR3 protein. The sample lists approximately 400,000 distinct CDR3 sequences, about 11% occurring once.

The chain is built from TRBV5-1 and TRBJ2-1, with D perhaps matching TRBD2 (5 bases). This TCR was sampled from a human donor who donated a stem cell graft to a child with acute myeloid leukemia. The sequenced sample was PBMCs from the stem cell graft donor, obtained from the stem cell graft. The CDR3: CASSLATTRSNEQFF. CDR3 sequence (DNA): TGCGCCAGCAGCTTGGCCACCACTAGATCCAATGAGCAGTTCTTC.